Following are 8 T cell receptor beta chains from one sample sequenced in a study of OX40 agonist ivuxolimab in advanced cancers. The method was immunoSEQ multiplex PCR; TCRdb's version includes in-frame clones alone and lacks a portion of them. This table has about 39,000 clones, about 93% appearing once. The sequenced sample was CD4+ or CD8+ T cells sorted from blood, obtained in a trial of the OX40 agonist ivuxolimab. All receptors derive from an adult with an advanced solid tumor such as melanoma, head and neck, liver or kidney cancer.

The rearrangement links TRBV25-1 to TRBJ2-7; TRBD1 matches at 7 bases. CDR3 size: 14 residues. V lost 5 bases and J lost 4; bases outside the gene matches: 8. Germline CDR1 MGHDK, CDR2 SYGVNS. The CDR3 nucleotides are TGTGCCAGCAGTAGTGTGGGACAGCTTTACGAGCAGTACTTC. The encoded protein is CASSSVGQLYEQYF.

V and J are TRBV28 and TRBJ2-6; TRBD1 agrees at 7 bases. The J segment lost 0 bases and the V segment lost 6 bases, leaving 17 bases of the junction unmatched. This CDR3 spans 20 amino acids. Germline CDR1 and CDR2: MDHEN and SYDVKM. CDR3 sequence (DNA): TGTGCCAGCAGCCTAAAGATAGGGGCAGGGGGAAGCTCTGGGGCCAACGTCCTGACTTTC. As protein: CASSLKIGAGGSSGANVLTF.

V gene TRBV28 combines with J gene TRBJ2-7; 9 bases are shared with TRBD2. CDR1 is MDHEN and CDR2 is SYDVKM in the germline V gene. This CDR3 has 13 residues. The trim removed 2 bases at V and 6 bases at J, leaving 2 bases unmatched. The CDR3: CASSLAGGGEQYF. For the CDR3, the DNA is TGTGCCAGCAGTTTAGCGGGAGGGGGCGAGCAGTACTTC.

The sample holds one count of this clone. The chain carries TRBV28 and TRBJ2-3; 7 bases are a match to TRBD2. Germline V gives CDR1 MDHEN, CDR2 SYDVKM. CDR3 length equals 15 residues. Trimming took 3 bases from V and 1 from J; bases not matched to a gene: 4. Written as DNA, the CDR3 is TGTGCCAGCAGTTTTTCTAGCGGAGGCACAGATACGCAGTATTTT. This encodes CASSFSSGGTDTQYF.

The chain combines TRBV7-9 with TRBJ2-5, with 8 positions matching TRBD2. The last part of the DNA fits TRBJ2-7 better; the J call may be wrong. Germline CDR1 and CDR2: SEHNR and FQNEAQ (reference sequence). The CDR3 is made up of 15 amino acids. CDR3 DNA: TGTGCCAGCAGCCCCAGTGATAGCGGGATCCACGAGCAGTACTTC. Its protein product is CASSPSDSGIHEQYF.

The chain is built from TRBV11-2 and TRBJ2-1; TRBD2 matches 8 bases. CDR3 length: 18 amino acids. V lost 5 bases and J lost 3; bases outside the gene matches: 15. Germline V gene lookup returns CDR1 SGHAT and CDR2 FQNNGV. CDR3 amino acids: CASSPVESSGTYYNEQFF. The CDR3, as DNA: TGTGCCAGCAGCCCAGTGGAGAGTAGCGGGACGTACTACAATGAGCAGTTCTTC.

J is TRBJ2-5 and V is TRBV27, with 9 bases identical to TRBD1. Germline trimming cut 4 bases from V and 6 bases from J; bases unmatched to any gene: 3. CDR1 and CDR2 (germline): MNHEY, SMNVEV (reference sequence). This CDR3 comprises 13 residues. The DNA of the CDR3 is TGTGCCAGCAGTTACGGGACAGGGAAGACCCAGTACTTC. As protein: CASSYGTGKTQYF.

CDR3 protein: CALWGRDGQYF. The CDR3 bases are TGTGCCCTCTGGGGGCGAGACGGTCAGTACTTC. The rearrangement uses TRBV30 and TRBJ2-4; tentative D call: TRBD1 (6 bases). Per the germline V gene, CDR1 is GTSNPN and CDR2 is SVGIG (reference sequence). This CDR3 comprises 11 residues. V was cut by 8 bases and J by 12 bases, with 17 bases left in between.